One and the same sample provided the 13 T cell receptor beta chains below, sequenced in a study of T cells after yellow fever vaccination. In TCRdb, the 5' RACE reads were re-called with MiXCR into one record per CDR3 protein. Among about 300,000 distinct CDR3 sequences listed, 8.7% were seen once. Material: CD4+ T cells sorted from PBMCs, obtained 5 days after the yellow fever booster vaccination. The receptors were sampled from a man younger than 35 who received the YFV17D yellow fever vaccine.

The chain employs TRBV11-2 and TRBJ2-1; D is possibly TRBD2 (6 bases). With 6 bases removed from V and 6 bases from J, the gap between germline ends came to 18 bases. CDR1 is SGHAT and CDR2 is FQNNGV in the germline V gene. The CDR3 extends over 15 amino acids. The CDR3 bases are TGTGCCAGCAGGCCCCTTTCGGGGGTTTCCAATGAGCAGTTCTTC. It encodes CASRPLSGVSNEQFF.

This clonotype was counted only a few times. The V call is TRBV4-1, the J call TRBJ1-5; unclear D gene. V was trimmed by 3 bases and J by 5 bases, leaving 11 bases between them. Germline V gene sequence: CDR1 MGHRA, CDR2 YSYEKL. The CDR3 is 14 residues long. Here the CDR3 reads CASSHHSRDQPQHF. CDR3 coding DNA: TGCGCCAGCAGCCACCACAGTAGGGATCAGCCCCAGCATTTT.

The rearrangement joins TRBV5-1 to TRBJ1-1; possibly TRBD1 for D (5 bases). CDR3 size: 15 residues. The germline V gene has CDR1 SGHRS and CDR2 YFSETQ. The V gene lost 0 bases and the J gene lost 1 base, with 10 bases spanning the gap. The CDR3 bases are TGCGCCAGCAGCTTGGCCGGGGCAAGGAACACTGAAGCTTTCTTT. It is translated as CASSLAGARNTEAFF.

This chain links TRBV4-3 with TRBJ1-2; the D is unclear. The CDR3 consists of 15 residues. The germline gives CDR1 LGHNA, CDR2 YSLEER. V lost 0 bases to trimming and J lost 3 bases, with 11 bases between them. The CDR3 nucleotides read TGCGCCAGCAGCCAAGAAAAGTATCGAGACTATGGCTACACCTTC. The encoded protein is CASSQEKYRDYGYTF.

Only a few counts were recorded for this clonotype. A read error may account for a junction end that differs from germline. The rearrangement links TRBV29-1 to TRBJ1-2, with D unclear. The CDR3 runs 14 residues. The V gene's germline CDR1 is SQVTM and CDR2 ANQGSEA. The CDR3 reads CSVEGRHSLYGYTF. CDR3 DNA sequence: TGCAGCGTCGAAGGTAGACACTCCCTCTATGGCTACACCTTC.

This rearrangement joins TRBV7-2 to TRBJ2-1, with 7 bases lining up with TRBD1. The CDR3 contains 16 residues. The germline CDR1 and CDR2 sequences are SGHTA and FQGNSA. V was pared by 4 bases and J by 3 bases, with 9 bases of the junction left unmatched. The CDR3 DNA follows: TGTGCCAGCAGCTATTTCAGGGGGAGCTTCTACAATGAGCAGTTCTTC. This codes for CASSYFRGSFYNEQFF.

Ten or more counts support this clonotype. The rearrangement uses TRBV12-3 or TRBV12-4 and TRBJ1-1, with no clear D. The CDR3 is 13 residues long. The germline V and J ends were trimmed by 6 bases and 1 base, with 9 bases remaining between them. CDR3 region: CASSLDGNTEAFF. CDR3 bases: TGTGCCAGCAGCCTGGACGGGAACACTGAAGCTTTCTTT.

V and J are TRBV12-3 or TRBV12-4 and TRBJ1-6; 8 bases are shared with TRBD1. Trimming removed 3 bases from V and 10 bases from J; junction bases left unmatched: 2. CDR3 length: 13 amino acids. Written as DNA, the CDR3 is TGTGCCAGCAGTTTGGACAGGGAATCACCCCTCCACTTT. Translation gives CASSLDRESPLHF.

The genes are TRBV11-2 and TRBJ1-2; no firm D call. The CDR3 spans 15 residues. Germline V CDR1 and CDR2: SGHAT, FQNNGV. V was shortened by 0 bases and J by 6 bases, with 14 bases between the two germline ends. The CDR3 reads CASSLDLTDGHGYTF. The CDR3 nucleotides are TGTGCCAGCAGCTTAGACCTAACGGACGGACATGGCTACACCTTC.

This clonotype came up a few times. The chain couples TRBV24-1 to TRBJ2-2, with 8 nucleotides matching TRBD2. The germline V gene encodes CDR1 KGHDR and CDR2 SFDVKD. This CDR3 region has 12 residues. V lost 12 bases, J lost 7 bases, and 6 bases stayed unmatched. The CDR3 here is CASAGASGELFF. The DNA of the CDR3 is TGTGCCTCAGCGGGGGCAAGCGGGGAGCTGTTTTTT.

The CDR3: CASSGRGTGVPKLRQGTQYF. CDR3 nucleotide sequence: TGTGCCAGCAGCGGCCGCGGGACAGGGGTCCCTAAACTCAGACAGGGTACGCAGTATTTT. The chain recombines TRBV11-2 with TRBJ2-3, with TRBD1 matching over 10 bases. This CDR3 has 20 residues. With 5 bases clipped from V and 8 bases from J, the junction kept 25 bases outside the gene matches. Germline V CDR1 and CDR2: SGHAT, FQNNGV.

This clonotype was counted many times. This rearrangement joins TRBV5-4 to TRBJ1-1; D is perhaps TRBD1 (5 bases). This CDR3 is built from 15 residues. Germline assignment: CDR1 SGHNT and CDR2 YYREEE (reference sequence). The V and J ends lost 1 base and 1 base respectively, with 11 bases between them. The CDR3 bases are TGTGCCAGCAGCTTGTATAAGGGGCCGAACACTGAAGCTTTCTTT. Encoded protein: CASSLYKGPNTEAFF.

In its sample, this clonotype was seen a few times. The chain has TRBV5-5 and TRBJ2-7; 11 nucleotides line up with TRBD1. The CDR3 sequence is 13 residues long. Trimming at V came to 4 bases and at J to 6 bases, leaving 3 bases not matched to a gene. The germline CDR1 and CDR2 sequences are SGHKS and YYEKEE (reference sequence). The CDR3 region is CASSVGQGVEQYF. DNA for the CDR3: TGTGCCAGCAGCGTGGGACAGGGGGTCGAGCAGTACTTC.